The clone carrying this TCR beta chain was observed a handful of times. This sample was taken from a study of patients and donors after allogeneic stem cell transplantation. V shed 0 bases and J shed 8 bases, with 19 bases lying between them. The CDR3 is 16 amino acids. Per the germline V gene, CDR1 is LGHNA and CDR2 is YSLEER. TCRdb ran MiXCR on the RT-PCR reads and lists one entry per CDR3 protein. This table holds about 960,000 distinct CDR3 sequences, about a sixth found once. The receptor comes from a human donor who was either an allogeneic HSCT recipient or a stem cell or donor lymphocyte infusion donor (not recorded which). It is not recorded whose cells these are; they may come from a transplant donor. This chain connects TRBV4-3 to TRBJ1-2; no firm D call. The sample was blood, either unsorted or a sorted T cell fraction (not recorded which). In DNA form, the CDR3 reads TGCGCCAGCAGCCAAGATCTTGGGCCAAGCCCTCGAGGCTACACCTTC. Protein product: CASSQDLGPSPRGYTF.